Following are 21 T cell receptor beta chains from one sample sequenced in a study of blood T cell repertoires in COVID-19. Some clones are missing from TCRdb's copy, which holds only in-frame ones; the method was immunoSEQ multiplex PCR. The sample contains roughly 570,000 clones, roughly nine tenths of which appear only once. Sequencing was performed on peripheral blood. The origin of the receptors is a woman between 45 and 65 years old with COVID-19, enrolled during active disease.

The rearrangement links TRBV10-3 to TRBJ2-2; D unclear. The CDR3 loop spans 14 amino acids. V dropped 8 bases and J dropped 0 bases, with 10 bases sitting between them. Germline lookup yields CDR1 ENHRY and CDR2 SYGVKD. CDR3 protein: CAIAGVTNTGELFF. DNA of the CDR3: TGTGCCATCGCAGGCGTAACGAACACCGGGGAGCTGTTTTTT.

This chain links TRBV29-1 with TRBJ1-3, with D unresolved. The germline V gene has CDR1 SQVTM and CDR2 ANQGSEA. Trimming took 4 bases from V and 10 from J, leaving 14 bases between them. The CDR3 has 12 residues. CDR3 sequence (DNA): TGCAGCGTTGTTAGCGGGGAGAGTACCATATATTTT. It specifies CSVVSGESTIYF.

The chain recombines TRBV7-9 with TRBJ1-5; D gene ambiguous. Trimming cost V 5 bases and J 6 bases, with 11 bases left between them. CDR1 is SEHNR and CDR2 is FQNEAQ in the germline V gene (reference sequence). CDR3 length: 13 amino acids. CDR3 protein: CASSPRGPQPQHF. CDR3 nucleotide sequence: TGTGCCAGCAGCCCTCGAGGCCCTCAGCCCCAGCATTTT.

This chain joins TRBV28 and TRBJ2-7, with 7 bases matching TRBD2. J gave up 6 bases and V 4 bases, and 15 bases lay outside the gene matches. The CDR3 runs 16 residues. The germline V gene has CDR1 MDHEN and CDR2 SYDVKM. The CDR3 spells CASSSPSGPGEGEQYF. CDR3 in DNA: TGTGCCAGCAGTTCGCCTAGCGGCCCCGGAGAAGGCGAGCAGTACTTC.

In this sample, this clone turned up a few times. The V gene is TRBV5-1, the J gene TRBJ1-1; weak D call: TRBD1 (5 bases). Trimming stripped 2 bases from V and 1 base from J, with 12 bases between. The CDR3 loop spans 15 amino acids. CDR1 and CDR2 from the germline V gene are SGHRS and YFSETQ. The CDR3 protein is CASSLRSRGNTEAFF. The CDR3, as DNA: TGCGCCAGCAGCTTACGAAGTAGGGGGAACACTGAAGCTTTCTTT.

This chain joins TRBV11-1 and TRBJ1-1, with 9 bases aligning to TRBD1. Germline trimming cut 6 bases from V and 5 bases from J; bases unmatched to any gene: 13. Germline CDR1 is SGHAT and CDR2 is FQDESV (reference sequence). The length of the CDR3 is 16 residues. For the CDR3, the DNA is TGTGCCAGCAGTCCTCCTCGACAGGGGGAGGGTACTGAAGCTTTCTTT. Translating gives CASSPPRQGEGTEAFF.

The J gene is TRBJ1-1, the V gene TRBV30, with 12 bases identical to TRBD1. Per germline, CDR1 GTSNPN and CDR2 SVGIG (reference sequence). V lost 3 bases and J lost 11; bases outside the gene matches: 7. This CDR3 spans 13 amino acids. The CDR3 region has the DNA TGTGCCTGGAGGCAGGGACAGGGGGCTCGGGCTTTCTTT. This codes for CAWRQGQGARAFF. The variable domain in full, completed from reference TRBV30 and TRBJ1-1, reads SQTIHQWPATLVQPVGSPLSLECTVEGTSNPNLYWYRQAAGRGLQLLFYSVGIGQISSEVPQNLSASRPQDRQFILSSKKLLLSDSGFYLCAWRQGQGARAFFGQGTRLTVV.

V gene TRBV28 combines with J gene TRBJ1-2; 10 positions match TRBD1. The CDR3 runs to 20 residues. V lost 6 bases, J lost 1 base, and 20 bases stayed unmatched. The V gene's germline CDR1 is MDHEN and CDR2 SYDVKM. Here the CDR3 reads CASSRPTPGAGQGINYGYTF. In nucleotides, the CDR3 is TGTGCCAGCAGCCGACCCACACCGGGGGCGGGACAGGGGATTAACTATGGCTACACCTTC.

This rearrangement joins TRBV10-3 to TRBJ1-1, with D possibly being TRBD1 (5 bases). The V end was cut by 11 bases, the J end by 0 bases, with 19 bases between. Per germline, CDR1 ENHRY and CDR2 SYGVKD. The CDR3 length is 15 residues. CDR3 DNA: TGTGCCTCGGGGGAAAGGGGAGGGATGAACACTGAAGCTTTCTTT. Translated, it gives CASGERGGMNTEAFF.

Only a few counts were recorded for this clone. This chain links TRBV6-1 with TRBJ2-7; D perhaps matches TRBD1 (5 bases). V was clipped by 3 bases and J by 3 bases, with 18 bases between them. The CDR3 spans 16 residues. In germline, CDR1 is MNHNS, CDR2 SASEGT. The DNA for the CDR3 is TGTGCCAGCAGTGAGGGGCGGACCATCAAGGGCTACGAGCAGTACTTC. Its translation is CASSEGRTIKGYEQYF.

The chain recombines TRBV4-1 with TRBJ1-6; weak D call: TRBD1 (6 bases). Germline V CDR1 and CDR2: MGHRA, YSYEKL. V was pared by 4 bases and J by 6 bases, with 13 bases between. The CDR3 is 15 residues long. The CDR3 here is CASSRITGFNSPLHF. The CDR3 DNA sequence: TGCGCCAGCAGCCGAATCACAGGGTTTAATTCACCCCTCCACTTT.

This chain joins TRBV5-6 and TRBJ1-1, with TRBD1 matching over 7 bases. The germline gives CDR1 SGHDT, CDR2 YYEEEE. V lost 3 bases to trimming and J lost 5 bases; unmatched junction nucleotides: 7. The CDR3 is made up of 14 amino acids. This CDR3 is CASSSRQGGTEAFF. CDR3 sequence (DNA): TGTGCCAGCAGCTCCAGACAGGGAGGAACTGAAGCTTTCTTT.

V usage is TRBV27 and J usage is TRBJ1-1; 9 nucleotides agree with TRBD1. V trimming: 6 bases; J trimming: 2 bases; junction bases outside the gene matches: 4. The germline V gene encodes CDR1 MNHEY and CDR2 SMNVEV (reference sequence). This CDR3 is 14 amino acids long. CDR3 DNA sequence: TGTGCCAGCAGATCGACAGGGGGAAACACTGAAGCTTTCTTT. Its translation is CASRSTGGNTEAFF.

This chain's CDR3 is CASSRGTGETGELFF. CDR3 nucleotides: TGTGCCAGCTCACGAGGTACAGGGGAGACCGGGGAGCTGTTTTTT. This chain links TRBV18 with TRBJ2-2, with TRBD1 matching over 7 bases. The CDR3 extends over 15 amino acids. V was pared by 4 bases and J by 5 bases, with 7 bases of the junction left unmatched. Germline V gene sequence: CDR1 KGHSH, CDR2 LQKENI.

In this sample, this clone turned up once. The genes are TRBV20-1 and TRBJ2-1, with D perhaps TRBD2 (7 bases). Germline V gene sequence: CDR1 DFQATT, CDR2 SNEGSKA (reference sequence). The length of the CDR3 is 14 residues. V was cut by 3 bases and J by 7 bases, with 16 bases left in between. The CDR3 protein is CSASGRGGINEQFF. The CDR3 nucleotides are TGCAGTGCTAGTGGGAGGGGGGGCATTAATGAGCAGTTCTTC.

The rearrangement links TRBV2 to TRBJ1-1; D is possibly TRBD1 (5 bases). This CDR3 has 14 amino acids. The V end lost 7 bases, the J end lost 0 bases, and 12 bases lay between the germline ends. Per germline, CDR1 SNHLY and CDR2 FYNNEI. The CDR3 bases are TGTGCCAGCAAGGTGAGACAGATGAACACTGAAGCTTTCTTT. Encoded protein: CASKVRQMNTEAFF.

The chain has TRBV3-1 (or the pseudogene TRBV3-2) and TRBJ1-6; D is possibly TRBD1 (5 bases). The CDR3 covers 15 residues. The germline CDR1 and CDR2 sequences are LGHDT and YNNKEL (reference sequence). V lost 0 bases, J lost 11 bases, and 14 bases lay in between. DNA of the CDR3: TGTGCCAGCAGCCAAGATGCCCAGGGTGTAACACCCCTCCACTTT. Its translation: CASSQDAQGVTPLHF.

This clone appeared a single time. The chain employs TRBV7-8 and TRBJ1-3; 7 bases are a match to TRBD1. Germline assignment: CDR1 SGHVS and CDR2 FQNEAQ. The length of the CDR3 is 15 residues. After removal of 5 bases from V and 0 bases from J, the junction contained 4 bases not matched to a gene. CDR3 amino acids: CASSAGGYSGNTIYF. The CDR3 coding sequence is TGTGCCAGCAGCGCAGGGGGTTACTCTGGAAACACCATATATTTT.

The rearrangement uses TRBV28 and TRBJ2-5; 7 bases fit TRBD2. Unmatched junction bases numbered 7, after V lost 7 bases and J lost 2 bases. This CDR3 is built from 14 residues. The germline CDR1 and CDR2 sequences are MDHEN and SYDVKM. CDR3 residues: CASNPRGLQETQYF. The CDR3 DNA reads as TGTGCCAGCAACCCACGGGGACTACAAGAGACCCAGTACTTC.

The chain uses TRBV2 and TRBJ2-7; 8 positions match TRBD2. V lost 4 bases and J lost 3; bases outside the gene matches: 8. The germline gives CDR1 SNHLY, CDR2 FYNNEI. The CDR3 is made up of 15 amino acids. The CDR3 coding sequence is TGTGCCAGCAGTGGATTACTAGCGGTGCACTACGAGCAGTACTTC. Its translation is CASSGLLAVHYEQYF. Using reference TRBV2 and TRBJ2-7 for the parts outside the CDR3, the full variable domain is EPEVTQTPSHQVTQMGQEVILRCVPISNHLYFYWYRQILGQKVEFLVSFYNNEISEKSEIFDDQFSVERPDGSNFTLKIRSTKLEDSAMYFCASSGLLAVHYEQYFGPGTRLTVT.

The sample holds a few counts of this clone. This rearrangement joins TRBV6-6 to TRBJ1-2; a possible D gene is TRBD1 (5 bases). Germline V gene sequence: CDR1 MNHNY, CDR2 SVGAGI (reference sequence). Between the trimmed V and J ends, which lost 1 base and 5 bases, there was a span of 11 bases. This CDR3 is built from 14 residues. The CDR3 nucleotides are TGTGCCAGCAGTTACTTACCGGACACGTATGGCTACACCTTC. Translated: CASSYLPDTYGYTF.